This T cell receptor beta chain came from a study of blood T cell repertoires in COVID-19. TCRdb's copy holds only in-frame clones and misses some; the assay was immunoSEQ multiplex PCR. Of 230,000 or so clones in the sample, more than 65% were seen once. V gave up 3 bases and J gave up 6 bases; unmatched junction bases: 4. This CDR3 contains 14 residues. Germline CDR1 is SGHRS and CDR2 is YFSETQ. This clonotype was sampled from a middle-aged woman who had recovered from COVID-19. Specimen: peripheral blood. V and J are TRBV5-1 and TRBJ1-1; the match to TRBD1 covers 11 bases. Here the CDR3 reads CASSSGQGAAEAFF. DNA for the CDR3: TGCGCCAGCAGCTCAGGACAGGGGGCCGCTGAAGCTTTCTTT. The variable domain in full, with the rest retrieved from reference TRBV5-1 and TRBJ1-1, is KAGVTQTPRYLIKTRGQQVTLSCSPISGHRSVSWYQQTPGQGLQFLFEYFSETQRNKGNFPGRFSGRQFSNSRSEMNVSTLELGDSALYLCASSSGQGAAEAFFGQGTRLTVV.